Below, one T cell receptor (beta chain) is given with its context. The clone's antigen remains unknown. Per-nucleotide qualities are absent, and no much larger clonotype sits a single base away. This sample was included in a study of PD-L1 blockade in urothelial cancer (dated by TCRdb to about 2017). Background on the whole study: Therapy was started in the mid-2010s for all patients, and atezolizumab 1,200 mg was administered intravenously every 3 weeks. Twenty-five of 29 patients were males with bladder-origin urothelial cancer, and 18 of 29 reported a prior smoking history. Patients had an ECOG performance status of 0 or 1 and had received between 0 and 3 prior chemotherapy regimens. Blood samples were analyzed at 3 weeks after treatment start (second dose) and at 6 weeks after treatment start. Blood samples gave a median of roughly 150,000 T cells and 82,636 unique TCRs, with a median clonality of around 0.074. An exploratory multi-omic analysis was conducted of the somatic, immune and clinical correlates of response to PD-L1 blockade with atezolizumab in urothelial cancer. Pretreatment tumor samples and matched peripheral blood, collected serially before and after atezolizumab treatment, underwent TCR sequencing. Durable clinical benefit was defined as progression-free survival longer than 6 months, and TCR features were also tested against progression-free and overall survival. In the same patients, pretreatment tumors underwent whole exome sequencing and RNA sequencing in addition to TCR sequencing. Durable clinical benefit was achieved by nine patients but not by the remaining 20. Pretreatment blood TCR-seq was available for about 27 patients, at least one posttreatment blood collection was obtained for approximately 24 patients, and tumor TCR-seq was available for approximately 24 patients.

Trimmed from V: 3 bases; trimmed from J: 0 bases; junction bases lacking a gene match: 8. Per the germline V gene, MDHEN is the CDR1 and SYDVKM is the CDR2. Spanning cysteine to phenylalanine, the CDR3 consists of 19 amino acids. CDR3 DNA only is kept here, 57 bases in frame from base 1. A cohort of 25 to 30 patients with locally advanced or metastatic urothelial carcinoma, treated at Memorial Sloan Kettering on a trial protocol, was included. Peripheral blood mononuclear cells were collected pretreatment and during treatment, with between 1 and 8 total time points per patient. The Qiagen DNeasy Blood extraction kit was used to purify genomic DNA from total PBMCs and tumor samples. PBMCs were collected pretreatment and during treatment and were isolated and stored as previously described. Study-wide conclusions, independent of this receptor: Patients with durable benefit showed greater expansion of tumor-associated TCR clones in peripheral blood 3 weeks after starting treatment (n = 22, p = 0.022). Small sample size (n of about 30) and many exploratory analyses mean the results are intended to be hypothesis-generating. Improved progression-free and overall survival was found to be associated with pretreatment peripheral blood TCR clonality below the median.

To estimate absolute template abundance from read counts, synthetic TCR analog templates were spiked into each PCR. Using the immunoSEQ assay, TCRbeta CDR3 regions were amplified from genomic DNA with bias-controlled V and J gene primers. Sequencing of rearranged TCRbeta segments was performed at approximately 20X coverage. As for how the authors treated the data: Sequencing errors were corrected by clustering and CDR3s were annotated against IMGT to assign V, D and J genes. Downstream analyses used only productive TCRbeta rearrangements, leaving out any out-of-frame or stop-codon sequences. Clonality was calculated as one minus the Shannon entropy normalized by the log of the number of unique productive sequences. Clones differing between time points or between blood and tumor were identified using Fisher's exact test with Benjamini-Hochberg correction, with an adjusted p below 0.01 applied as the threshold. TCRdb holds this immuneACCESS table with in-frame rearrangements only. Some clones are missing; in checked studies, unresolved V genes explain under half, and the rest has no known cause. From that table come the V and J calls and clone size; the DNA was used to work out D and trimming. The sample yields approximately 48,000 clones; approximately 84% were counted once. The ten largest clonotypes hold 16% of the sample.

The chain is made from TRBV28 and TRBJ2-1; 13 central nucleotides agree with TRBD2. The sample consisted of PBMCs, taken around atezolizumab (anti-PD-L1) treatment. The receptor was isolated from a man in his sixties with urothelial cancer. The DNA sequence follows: TGTGCCAGCAGTTTCCCCGGGACTAGCGGGATACGCTCCTACAATGAGCAGTTCTTC. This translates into CASSFPGTSGIRSYNEQFF.